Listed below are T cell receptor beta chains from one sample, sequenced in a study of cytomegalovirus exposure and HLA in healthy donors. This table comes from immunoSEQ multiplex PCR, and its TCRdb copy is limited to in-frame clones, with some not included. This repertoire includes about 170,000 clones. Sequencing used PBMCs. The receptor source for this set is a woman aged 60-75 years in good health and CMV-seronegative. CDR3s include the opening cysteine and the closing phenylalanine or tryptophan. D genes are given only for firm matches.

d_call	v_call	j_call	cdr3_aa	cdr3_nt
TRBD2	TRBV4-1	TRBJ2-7	CASSQPPGGRHYEQYF	TGCGCCAGCAGCCAACCCCCAGGCGGGAGACACTACGAGCAGTACTTC
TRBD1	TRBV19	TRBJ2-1	CASKDRASYNEQFF	TGTGCCAGCAAAGACAGGGCCTCCTACAATGAGCAGTTCTTC
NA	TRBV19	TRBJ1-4	CASSMGQHEKLFF	TGTGCCAGTAGTATGGGGCAGCATGAAAAACTGTTTTTT
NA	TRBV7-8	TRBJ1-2	CASSLTRGNGYTF	TGTGCCAGCAGCCTTACCCGGGGAAATGGCTACACCTTC
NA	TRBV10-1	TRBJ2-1	CASSESRVTYNEQFF	TGCGCCAGCAGTGAGTCACGAGTTACCTACAATGAGCAGTTCTTC
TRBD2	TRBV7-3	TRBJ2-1	CASSKTLRGLAGAPTDEQFF	TGTGCCAGCAGCAAAACCCTGCGGGGACTAGCGGGGGCGCCAACGGATGAGCAGTTCTTC
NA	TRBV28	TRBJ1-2	CASTVQGDGYTF	TGTGCCAGCACCGTACAGGGCGACGGCTACACCTTC
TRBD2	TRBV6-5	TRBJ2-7	CASRLAGGPYEQYF	TGTGCCAGCCGACTAGCGGGGGGTCCCTACGAGCAGTACTTC
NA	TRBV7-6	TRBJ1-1	CASSPLGGMNTEAFF	TGTGCCAGCAGCCCTCTGGGGGGGATGAACACTGAAGCTTTCTTT
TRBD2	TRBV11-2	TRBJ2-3	CASARGGVTDTQYF	TGTGCCAGCGCCCGCGGGGGGGTCACAGATACGCAGTATTTT
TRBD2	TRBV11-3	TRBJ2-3	CASSWGEGLSTDTQYF	TGTGCCAGCAGCTGGGGGGAGGGACTCAGCACAGATACGCAGTATTTT
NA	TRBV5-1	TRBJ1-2	CASSLGQSYTF	TGCGCCAGCAGCTTGGGGCAGAGCTACACCTTC
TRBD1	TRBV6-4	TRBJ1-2	CASSAGTGNYGYTF	TGTGCCAGCAGTGCCGGGACAGGCAACTATGGCTACACCTTC
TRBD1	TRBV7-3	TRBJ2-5	CASSPDRGKTQYF	TGTGCCAGCAGCCCCGACAGGGGAAAGACCCAGTACTTC
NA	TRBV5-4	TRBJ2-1	CASSLLIAGIGGNEQFF	TGTGCCAGCAGCTTGCTTATCGCAGGGATAGGTGGCAATGAGCAGTTCTTC